What follows are 14 T cell receptor beta chains derived from one specimen sequenced in a study of CXCR3-negative and CXCR3-positive naive CD8 T cells. The libraries of TRB cDNA were prepared using 5' RACE with UMI labels. TCRdb re-called the 5' RACE reads; every CDR3 protein appears as one record, without DNA. The listing contains around 57,000 distinct CDR3 sequences. Sequencing was performed on memory CD8+ T cells from blood. The receptors shown here come from a human donor in good health. Some clones in this sample may be carry-over from other donors' samples.

CDR3 protein: CASSGPTGGQGFAEAFF. This chain connects TRBV25-1 to TRBJ1-1; checking the TCRdb D call of TRBD1 is not possible without DNA. Germline V gene lookup returns CDR1 MGHDK and CDR2 SYGVNS. The CDR3 covers 17 residues.

The genes are TRBV19 and TRBJ2-7; TCRdb gives TRBD1 as the D gene, but with no DNA this cannot be confirmed. Germline assignment: CDR1 LNHDA and CDR2 SQIVND (reference sequence). The CDR3 is 15 amino acids. The CDR3 loop reads CASSRDRGRSYEQYF. The variable domain in full, completed from reference TRBV19 and TRBJ2-7, reads DGGITQSPKYLFRKEGQNVTLSCEQNLNHDAMYWYRQDPGQGLRLIYYSQIVNDFQKGDIAEGYSVSREKKESFPLTVTSAQKNPTAFYLCASSRDRGRSYEQYFGPGTRLTVT.

The chain combines TRBV29-1 with TRBJ2-2. Germline V gene lookup returns CDR1 SQVTM and CDR2 ANQGSEA. This CDR3 spans 16 amino acids. The CDR3 reads CSVEEVKDANTGELFF.

This rearrangement joins TRBV20-1 to TRBJ2-5. In germline, CDR1 is DFQATT, CDR2 SNEGSKA (reference sequence). This CDR3 has 14 residues. CDR3 sequence: CSARDLWAEETQYF.

V gene TRBV12-3 or TRBV12-4 combines with J gene TRBJ2-7; TCRdb gives TRBD1 as the D gene, but with no DNA this cannot be confirmed. The CDR3 totals 12 residues. The chain's CDR3 is CASSLGATEQYF.

V gene TRBV25-1 combines with J gene TRBJ1-2; there is no DNA to check the TCRdb D call of TRBD1. The CDR3 spans 14 residues. Germline CDR1 and CDR2: MGHDK and SYGVNS. CDR3 loop: CASSRGTPEHGYTF.

The chain uses TRBV5-1 and TRBJ1-5; TCRdb designates TRBD1, a call that cannot be tested without DNA. CDR1 is SGHRS and CDR2 is YFSETQ in the germline V gene. The CDR3 has 21 residues. The CDR3 sequence: CASSLGTGTGDWVRSNQPQHF.

V usage is TRBV11-2 and J usage is TRBJ1-4. Per the germline V gene, CDR1 is SGHAT and CDR2 is FQNNGV. The CDR3 length is 15 residues. CDR3 protein: CASSLDIVAGEKLFF.

This rearrangement joins TRBV3-1 to TRBJ1-2. The CDR3 is 13 residues long. The V gene's germline CDR1 is LGHDT and CDR2 YNNKEL (reference sequence). CDR3 protein: CASSQGDRRSYTF.

The genes are TRBV3-1 and TRBJ2-1; TCRdb designates TRBD1, a call that cannot be tested without DNA. This CDR3 has 15 amino acids. Looked up from germline, CDR1 is LGHDT and CDR2 is YNNKEL (reference sequence). CDR3 loop: CASSHRDRVYNEQFF.

The V call is TRBV27, the J call TRBJ2-7; TCRdb picks TRBD2, but there is no DNA to check that call. The CDR3 loop spans 14 amino acids. Germline-derived CDR1 and CDR2 are MNHEY and SMNVEV (reference sequence). This CDR3 reads CASSAGTGGYEQYF.

The chain has TRBV29-1 and TRBJ2-1; lacking DNA, the TRBD2 call made by TCRdb goes unchecked. Germline CDR1 reads SQVTM; CDR2 reads ANQGSEA. The CDR3 covers 15 residues. CDR3 residues: CSVEGWRRRWNEQFF.

This CDR3 reads CAWKIAGDNEQFF. This chain links TRBV30 with TRBJ2-1; TCRdb names TRBD2, which stays unverified in the absence of DNA. CDR1 and CDR2 (germline): GTSNPN, SVGIG (reference sequence). This CDR3 is 13 amino acids long.

The CDR3 sequence is CASSLRQGFNEQYF. The chain is built from TRBV4-1 and TRBJ2-7; the D call of TRBD1 rests on TCRdb alone, since no DNA is present to check it. Germline CDR1 and CDR2: MGHRA and YSYEKL. The CDR3 consists of 14 residues.